This T cell receptor (beta chain) was retrieved from a study of T cells after yellow fever vaccination. Germline V lookup: CDR1 MDHEN, CDR2 SYDVKM. The V and J ends lost 5 bases and 4 bases respectively, with 10 bases between them. The CDR3 is made up of 13 amino acids. TCRdb re-called the 5' RACE reads through MiXCR, storing one row per CDR3 protein. The repertoire includes about 240,000 distinct CDR3 sequences, about 3.9% of them detected once, and under 20% sits in the top ten. The V and J genes are TRBV28 and TRBJ2-3, with a tentative D call TRBD2 (5 bases). The starting material was PBMCs, obtained 15 days after the yellow fever booster vaccination. This TCR derives from a man between 18 and 29 years old who received the YFV17D yellow fever vaccine. Here the CDR3 DNA reads TGTGCCAGCAGTACCGTCGGGGCAGATACGCAGTATTTT. Protein product: CASSTVGADTQYF.